These 5 T cell receptor beta chains came from one sample sequenced in a study of response to subunit inactivated influenza vaccine. TCRdb re-analysed the RT-PCR reads in MiXCR, keeping a single row per CDR3 protein. The sample has approximately 680,000 distinct CDR3 sequences; approximately 15% are singletons. The input for sequencing was PBMCs from blood, taken about 11 days after vaccination. These receptors originate from a man in his fifties who received an inactivated influenza vaccine.

This clonotype has only a few counts. The gene calls are TRBV20-1 and TRBJ2-7, with a weak D call TRBD2 (6 bases). The germline V and J ends were trimmed by 4 bases and 7 bases, with 23 bases remaining between them. This CDR3 region has 15 residues. Germline CDR1 DFQATT, CDR2 SNEGSKA (reference sequence). CDR3 sequence reads: CSANSGTPPVDEQYF. The CDR3 DNA reads TGCAGTGCTAATTCCGGGACTCCACCAGTCGATGAGCAGTACTTC.

This clonotype occurred a few times. This sequence joins TRBV20-1 and TRBJ2-1, with D possibly matching TRBD1 (6 bases). CDR1 is DFQATT and CDR2 is SNEGSKA in the germline V gene (reference sequence). V lost 3 bases and J 6 bases, leaving 18 bases between the germline ends. CDR3 size: 15 residues. This chain's CDR3 is CSASQTGGGGNEQFF. CDR3 nucleotides: TGCAGTGCTAGTCAGACAGGCGGCGGCGGCAATGAGCAGTTCTTC.

This chain connects TRBV20-1 to TRBJ1-4; no clear D. The CDR3 totals 14 residues. Trimming left V 6 bases short and J 0 bases short, with 11 bases between. CDR1 is DFQATT and CDR2 is SNEGSKA in the germline V gene (reference sequence). CDR3 sequence: CSAYQPSTNEKLFF. In DNA, the CDR3 is TGCAGTGCCTACCAACCATCAACTAATGAAAAACTGTTTTTT.

The rearrangement uses TRBV20-1 and TRBJ2-1; TRBD2 is a possible D gene (6 bases). The CDR3 totals 11 residues. CDR1 and CDR2 (germline): DFQATT, SNEGSKA (reference sequence). V was shortened by 3 bases and J by 11 bases, with 11 bases between the two germline ends. Here the CDR3 reads CSASRDFKQFF. The CDR3 DNA reads as TGCAGTGCTAGTAGGGACTTTAAGCAGTTCTTC.

Only a few counts were recorded for this clonotype. V and J are TRBV7-8 and TRBJ2-7, with 9 bases identical to TRBD1. The length of the CDR3 is 15 residues. The J segment lost 2 bases and the V segment lost 4 bases, leaving 6 bases of the junction unmatched. Germline CDR1 and CDR2: SGHVS and FQNEAQ. In DNA, the CDR3 is TGTGCCAGCAGCTCGGACAGGGGATGGACCTACGAGCAGTACTTC. It specifies CASSSDRGWTYEQYF.